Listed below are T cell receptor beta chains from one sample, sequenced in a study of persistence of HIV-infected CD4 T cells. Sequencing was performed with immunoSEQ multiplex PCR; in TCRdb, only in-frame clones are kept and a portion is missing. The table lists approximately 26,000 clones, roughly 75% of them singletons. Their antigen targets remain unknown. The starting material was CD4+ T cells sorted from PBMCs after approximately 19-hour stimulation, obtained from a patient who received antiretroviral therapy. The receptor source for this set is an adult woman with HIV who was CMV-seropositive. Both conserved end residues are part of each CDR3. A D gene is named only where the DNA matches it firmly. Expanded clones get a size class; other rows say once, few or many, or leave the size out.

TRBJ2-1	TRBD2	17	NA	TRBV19	TGTGCCAGTAGTAGGACCGCCCTAGCGGGGGACTACAATGAGCAGTTCTTC	CASSRTALAGDYNEQFF
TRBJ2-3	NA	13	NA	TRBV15	TGTGCCACCAGCATCCCCAGGGCAGATACGCAGTATTTT	CATSIPRADTQYF
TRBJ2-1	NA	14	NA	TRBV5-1	TGCGCCAGCACGAGGAGCGGCGTCCACAATGAGCAGTTCTTC	CASTRSGVHNEQFF
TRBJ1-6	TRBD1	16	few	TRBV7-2	TGTGCCAGCAGCTTAGACCGGTCAGGGGGGAATTCACCCCTCCACTTT	CASSLDRSGGNSPLHF
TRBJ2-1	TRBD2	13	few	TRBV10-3	TGTGCCATCAGTGTTACTAGCGGGAATGAGCAGTTCTTC	CAISVTSGNEQFF
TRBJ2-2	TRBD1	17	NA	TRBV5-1	TGCGCCAGCAGCCTTGCGGAAACAGGGGGCTCTAACGGGGAGCTGTTTTTT	CASSLAETGGSNGELFF
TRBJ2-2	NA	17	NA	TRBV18	TGTGCCAGCTCGCATAAAATTACCGGGAAGAACACCGGGGAGCTGTTTTTT	CASSHKITGKNTGELFF
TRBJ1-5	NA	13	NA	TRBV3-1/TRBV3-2	TGTGCCAGCAGCCAAGATAGGCAACAGCCCCAGCATTTT	CASSQDRQQPQHF
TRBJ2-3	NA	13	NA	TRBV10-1	TGCGCCAGCAGTGAGTTCGAGCTTTCATCGCAGTATTTT	CASSEFELSSQYF
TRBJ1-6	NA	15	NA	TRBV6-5	TGTGCCAGCACGATTCGGGACAAGGAAGCTTCACCCCTCCACTTT	CASTIRDKEASPLHF
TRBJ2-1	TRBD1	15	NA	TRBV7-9	TGTGCCAGCACATCCTTGGCAGGGGGAATAGGTGAGCAGTTCTTC	CASTSLAGGIGEQFF
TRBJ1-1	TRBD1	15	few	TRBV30	TGTGCCTGGGACAGGGGGCGATCTCTGAACACTGAAGCTTTCTTT	CAWDRGRSLNTEAFF
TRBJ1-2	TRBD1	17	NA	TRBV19	TGTGCCAGTAGTATATCATTGGACAGGGGGCGTTACTATGGCTACACCTTC	CASSISLDRGRYYGYTF
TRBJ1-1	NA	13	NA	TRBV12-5	TGTGCTAGTGTGAGGGAAAGGGGCACTGAAGCTTTCTTT	CASVRERGTEAFF
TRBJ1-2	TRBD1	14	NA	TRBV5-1	TGCGCCAGCAGCAACAGGGGGGCAAACTATGGCTACACCTTC	CASSNRGANYGYTF
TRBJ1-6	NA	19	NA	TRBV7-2	TGTGCCAGCAGCTTAGTAGGGCCAGCCAAGAGCTCCTATAATTCACCCCTCCACTTT	CASSLVGPAKSSYNSPLHF
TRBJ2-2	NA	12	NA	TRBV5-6	TGTGCCAGCAGCTTTTGGACCGGGGAGCTGTTTTTT	CASSFWTGELFF
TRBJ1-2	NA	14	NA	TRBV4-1	TGCGCCAGCAGCCCCATCCTGGTGGAGGGTAGCTACACCTTC	CASSPILVEGSYTF
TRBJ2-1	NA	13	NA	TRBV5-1	TGCGCCAGCAGCTTGCAAGGGGCAGGTGAGCAGTTCTTC	CASSLQGAGEQFF
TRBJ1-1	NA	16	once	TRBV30	TGTGCCCGGGTGGGGAGAACCGGGACTGGGGATAGGGAGGCTTTCTTT	CARVGRTGTGDREAFF
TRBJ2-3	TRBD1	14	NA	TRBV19	TGTGCCAGTAGTAAGGGGACAGGCACAGATACGCAGTATTTT	CASSKGTGTDTQYF
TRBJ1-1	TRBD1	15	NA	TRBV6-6	TGTGCCAGCAGTTCTCCGGGACAGGGGGTTACTGAAGCTTTCTTT	CASSSPGQGVTEAFF
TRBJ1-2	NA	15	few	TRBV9	TGTGCCAGCAGCGTAGGCGCCGGGGCCAACTATGGCTACACCTTC	CASSVGAGANYGYTF
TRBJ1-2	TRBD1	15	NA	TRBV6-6	TGTGCCAGCAGTTACTCGGGACAGGTTAACTATGGCTACACCTTC	CASSYSGQVNYGYTF
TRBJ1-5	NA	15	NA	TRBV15	TGTGCCACCAGCAGCGACGGACGGAACAATCAGCCCCAGCATTTT	CATSSDGRNNQPQHF
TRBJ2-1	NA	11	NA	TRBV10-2	TGCGCCAGCAGTGAACTCAATGAGCAGTTCTTC	CASSELNEQFF
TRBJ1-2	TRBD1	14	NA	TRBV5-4	TGTGCCAGCAGCCCTCGGGACAGGGGAGGCGGCTACACCTTC	CASSPRDRGGGYTF
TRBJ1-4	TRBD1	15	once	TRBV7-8	TGTGCCAGCAGCTTGTCGGGACAGGCGTTCGAAAAACTGTTTTTT	CASSLSGQAFEKLFF
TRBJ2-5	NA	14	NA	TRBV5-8	TGTGCCAGCAGCCGCGGGACGGCAGGAGAGACCCAGTACTTC	CASSRGTAGETQYF
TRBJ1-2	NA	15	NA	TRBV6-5	TGTGCCAGCAGTTACTCTTATTCCGGGGACTATGGCTACACCTTC	CASSYSYSGDYGYTF
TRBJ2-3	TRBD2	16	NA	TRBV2	TGTGCCAGCAGTACCGGACTAGCGGGGGGTCTAGATACGCAGTATTTT	CASSTGLAGGLDTQYF
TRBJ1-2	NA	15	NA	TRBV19	TGTGCCAGTAGTATTGGTCCCGGAGCTAACTATGGCTACACCTTC	CASSIGPGANYGYTF
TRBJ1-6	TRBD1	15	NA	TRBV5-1	TGCGCCAGCAGCGGACAGGGGGCATCGTATTCACCCCTCCACTTT	CASSGQGASYSPLHF
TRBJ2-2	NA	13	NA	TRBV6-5	TGTGCCAGCAGAAGAGGTTTCACCGGGGAGCTGTTTTTT	CASRRGFTGELFF
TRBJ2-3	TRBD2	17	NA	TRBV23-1	TGCGCCAGCAGTCAACGCCCAGGGAGGGAGGACACAGATACGCAGTATTTT	CASSQRPGREDTDTQYF
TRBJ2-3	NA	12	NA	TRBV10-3	TGTGCCATCAGTGAGAGTACAGATACGCAGTATTTT	CAISESTDTQYF
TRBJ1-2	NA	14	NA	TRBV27	TGTGCCAGCTATGCGAGTCCTCCTAACTATGGCTACACCTTC	CASYASPPNYGYTF
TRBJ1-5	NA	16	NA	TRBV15	TGTGCCACCAGCAGAAAAAAAAGGGGGGAGGTTCAGCCCCAGCATTTT	CATSRKKRGEVQPQHF
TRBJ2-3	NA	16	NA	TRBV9	TGTGCCAGCAGCGTAGGATCCAGGGGGGAGACAGATACGCAGTATTTT	CASSVGSRGETDTQYF
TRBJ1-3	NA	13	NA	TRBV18	TGTGCCAGCTCACTTATCTCTGGAAACACCATATATTTT	CASSLISGNTIYF
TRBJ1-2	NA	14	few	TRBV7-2	TGTGCCAGCAGCCCTGGACCGGCTAACTATGGCTACACCTTC	CASSPGPANYGYTF
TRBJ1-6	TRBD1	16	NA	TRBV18	TGTGCCAGCTCACCCCCGGGACAGGCCTATAATTCACCCCTCCACTTT	CASSPPGQAYNSPLHF
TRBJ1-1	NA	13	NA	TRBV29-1	TGCAGCGTTGATCGTACAGGGAACACTGAAGCTTTCTTT	CSVDRTGNTEAFF
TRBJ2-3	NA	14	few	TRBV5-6	TGTGCCAGCAGCCCCGGGACCCTTCGAGATACGCAGTATTTT	CASSPGTLRDTQYF
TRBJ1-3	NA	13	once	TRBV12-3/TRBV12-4	TGTGCCAGCACCCCGGACGGAGGAAACACCATATATTTT	CASTPDGGNTIYF
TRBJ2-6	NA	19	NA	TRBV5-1	TGCGCCAGCAGCTTGGCCTCTCGGGTTATGGTATCTGGGGCCAACGTCCTGACTTTC	CASSLASRVMVSGANVLTF
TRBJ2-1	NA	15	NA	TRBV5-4	TGTGCCAGCAGCTTGAAGGGTACTACCTACAATGAGCAGTTCTTC	CASSLKGTTYNEQFF
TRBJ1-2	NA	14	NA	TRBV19	TGTGCCAGTAGAACCCAAACAGGGAACTATGGCTACACCTTC	CASRTQTGNYGYTF
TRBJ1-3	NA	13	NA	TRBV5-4	TGTGCCAGCAGCGGGGGATGGGGAAACACCATATATTTT	CASSGGWGNTIYF
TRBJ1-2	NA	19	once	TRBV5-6	TGTGCCAGCAGCCCCTTCCGCGACCTTCGGGGGGAAGCTAACTATGGCTACACCTTC	CASSPFRDLRGEANYGYTF
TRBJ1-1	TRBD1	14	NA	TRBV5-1	TGCGCCAGCAGCTGGACAGGGCGTGGCACTGAAGCTTTCTTT	CASSWTGRGTEAFF